The entry below gives a single T cell receptor beta chain sequence along with its context. The length of the CDR3 is 15 residues. The V and J ends lost 5 bases and 9 bases, in that order; junction bases with no gene match: 8. Germline CDR1 is SGHTA and CDR2 is FQGNSA. Exposed participants encountered a COVID-19 case during the 2 weeks preceding study entry. The entry originates in a study of blood T cell repertoires in COVID-19. In the study overall: From T cells, B-cell-depleted T cells, or PBMCs came the material, which was cDNA or gDNA.

Repertoires were generated with immunoSEQ multiplex PCR, while TCRdb's copy carries only in-frame clones and drops some. The sample has 150,000 or so clones; approximately 88% are singletons. This receptor was taken from a man between 65 and 85 years old who had been exposed to COVID-19. Specimen: PBMCs or T cells enriched from blood (not recorded which). The chain links TRBV7-2 to TRBJ1-6; TRBD1 agrees at 9 bases. The CDR3 region has the DNA TGTGCCAGCAGCCCCGGGACAGGGTATGCTTCACCCCTCCACTTT. Its protein product is CASSPGTGYASPLHF. The complete variable domain, with remaining parts taken from reference TRBV7-2 and TRBJ1-6, reads GAGVSQSPSNKVTEKGKDVELRCDPISGHTALYWYRQSLGQGLEFLIYFQGNSAPDKSGLPSDRFSAERTGGSVSTLTIQRTQQEDSAVYLCASSPGTGYASPLHFGNGTRLTVT.